This T cell receptor (beta chain) was sequenced for a study of blood T cell repertoires in COVID-19. Study at large: Sites in the United States, Italy and Spain provided acute and convalescent COVID-19 samples.

Under the authors' procedure: Amplification of reference gene primers was used by the study to estimate nucleated cell counts. Repertoires were generated with immunoSEQ multiplex PCR, while TCRdb's copy carries only in-frame clones and drops some. For V, J and clone size, that table is used; D and trimming come from the DNA. The data show fewer than 300,000 clones, approximately 90% seen once. The CDR3 is 16 residues long. Deletions cut 0 bases from V and 4 bases from J, with 13 bases between. Germline loops: CDR1 ENHRY, CDR2 SYGVKD. Enrolled during active infection, Seattle patients were then followed longitudinally.

The V gene is TRBV10-3, the J gene TRBJ1-3; unclear D gene. The receptor was isolated from a woman aged 25-40 years with COVID-19, enrolled during active disease. The source material was peripheral blood. This chain's CDR3 is CAISESGASGGNTIYF. The CDR3 nucleotides are TGTGCCATCAGTGAGTCTGGTGCTTCGGGGGGAAACACCATATATTTT.